These T cell receptor beta chains were read from a single sample in a study of CD8 T cells in Susac syndrome. MiXCR, applied by TCRdb to the immunoSEQ multiplex PCR reads, yields one record per CDR3 protein. The sample gives about 130,000 distinct CDR3 sequences, approximately 96% of which show up once; 0.085% to 0.09% is in the top ten. The sample was CD4+ T cells from PBMCs. The source of these receptors is a human donor in good health. The CDR3 runs from the conserved cysteine through the conserved F or W. Each record gives: J gene, clone size, V gene, D gene, CDR3 DNA, CDR3 protein. D genes are given only for firm matches. Size values are once, few and many counts, or a class for expanded clones, and some rows have none.

TRBJ2-7 . TRBV11-2 . TGTGCCAGCAGCTTGCCCTTTACATGGGGGGACGAGCAGTACTTC CASSLPFTWGDEQYF
TRBJ2-1 . TRBV7-2 TRBD2 TGTGCCAGCAGCCCTAGCGGGATCTACAATGAGCAGTTCTTC CASSPSGIYNEQFF
TRBJ2-7 . TRBV5-4 . TGTGCCAGCAGCCACGGACTAAAGGCTTACGAGCAGTACTTC CASSHGLKAYEQYF
TRBJ1-2 . TRBV29-1 . TGCAGCATTCAAAAGGACGGCGAGGTCTATGGCTACACCTTC CSIQKDGEVYGYTF
TRBJ1-2 . TRBV28 TRBD1 TGTGCCAGCAGTTTGGGACAGAATAACTATGGCTACACCTTC CASSLGQNNYGYTF
TRBJ2-1 . TRBV5-4 TRBD2 TGTGCCAGCAGCTTCGGAGGCGGACTAGACAATGAGCAGTTCTTC CASSFGGGLDNEQFF
TRBJ2-1 . TRBV6-6 . TGTGCCAGCAGTTCTGGGAATGAGCAGTTCTTC CASSSGNEQFF
TRBJ2-7 . TRBV30 TRBD1 TGTGCCTGGACGGACAGGGGGACCTACGAGCAGTACTTC CAWTDRGTYEQYF
TRBJ2-3 . TRBV5-4 . TGTGCCAGCAGCTTGGGGGATAGCGAGTTCACAGATACGCAGTATTTT CASSLGDSEFTDTQYF
TRBJ1-4 . TRBV3-1 . TGTGCCAGCAGCCAACGCGGGCCGGAAAAACTGTTTTTT CASSQRGPEKLFF
TRBJ2-7 few TRBV5-1 TRBD1 TGCGCCAGCAGCGGAACCGGGACAGGGGCCGAGCAGTACTTC CASSGTGTGAEQYF
TRBJ1-1 . TRBV6-6 . TGTGCCAGCACCATGGAGCCGAACACTGAAGCTTTCTTT CASTMEPNTEAFF
TRBJ2-1 . TRBV5-1 TRBD2 TGCGCCAGCAGCTTAAGCGGGAAGCAGTTCTTC CASSLSGKQFF
TRBJ2-4 . TRBV10-2 . TGCGCCAGCAGTGTTAGGGCCAGGGAAGACATTCAGTACTTC CASSVRAREDIQYF
TRBJ2-2 . TRBV18 . TGTGCCAGCTCACTATCACAAAACACCGGGGAGCTGTTTTTT CASSLSQNTGELFF
TRBJ1-1 . TRBV30 . TGTGCCTGGAGCAGGGTGAACACTGAAGCTTTCTTT CAWSRVNTEAFF
TRBJ1-1 . TRBV3-1 . TGTGCCAGCAGCCCAGGCTGGGGGATGAACACTGAAGCTTTCTTT CASSPGWGMNTEAFF
TRBJ1-1 . TRBV19 . TGTGCCAGTAGTATCGTCCCAGGGCCGGCGTCTGAAGCTTTCTTT CASSIVPGPASEAFF
TRBJ2-7 . TRBV19 TRBD2 TGTGCCAGTAGTAGCGGACTAGCGGGAGCTTACGAGCAGTACTTC CASSSGLAGAYEQYF
TRBJ2-1 . TRBV18 . TGTGCCAGCTCACCTACCAGGGGGGTCAATGAGCAGTTCTTC CASSPTRGVNEQFF
TRBJ1-2 . TRBV18 . TGTGCCAGCTCACCATCCGTCGAGGGATCGGACTATGGCTACACCTTC CASSPSVEGSDYGYTF
TRBJ1-1 . TRBV6-5 . TGTGCCAGCAGTTCCACGGGCAGCTTGAACACTGAAGCTTTCTTT CASSSTGSLNTEAFF
TRBJ2-6 . TRBV12-3/TRBV12-4 . TGTGCCAGCTCCTCTCCCACCTTCTCTGGGGCCAACGTCCTGACTTTC CASSSPTFSGANVLTF
TRBJ2-6 . TRBV11-2 . TGTGCCAGCAGCTTAGACGGAGGGGTCCCAGGGGCCAACGTCCTGACTTTC CASSLDGGVPGANVLTF
TRBJ2-3 . TRBV28 . TGTGCCAGCAGTTTTGTTAGCACAGATACGCAGTATTTT CASSFVSTDTQYF
TRBJ2-1 once TRBV6-2/TRBV6-3 TRBD2 TGTGCCAGCAGTTACTCGGGGAGGGGAGCCTACAATGAGCAGTTCTTC CASSYSGRGAYNEQFF